This TCR beta chain came from a study of shared clonotypes between healthy human individuals. V was clipped by 1 base and J by 3 bases; unmatched bases: 10. The CDR3 loop spans 17 amino acids. Per the germline V gene, CDR1 is LGHNA and CDR2 is YNFKEQ. In the sorted-subset replicate PCRs, 150 to 200 ng DNA, 25,000 to 30,000 T cell genomes, was used. Profiled with immunoSEQ multiplex PCR; TCRdb holds only in-frame clones, not every one. In the table there are approximately 530,000 clones, roughly 95% of which are singletons. The sequencing sample was made of naive CD4+ T cells sorted from blood. Subset described: CD45RA+ positively selected. V and J are TRBV4-2 and TRBJ2-5; 8 bases are shared with TRBD2. The source of this sequence is a woman between 25 and 40 years old in good health. CDR3 bases: TGTGCCAGCAGCCAAGGTTCGGCTACTAGCGGAGAAGAGACCCAGTACTTC. Its protein product is CASSQGSATSGEETQYF.